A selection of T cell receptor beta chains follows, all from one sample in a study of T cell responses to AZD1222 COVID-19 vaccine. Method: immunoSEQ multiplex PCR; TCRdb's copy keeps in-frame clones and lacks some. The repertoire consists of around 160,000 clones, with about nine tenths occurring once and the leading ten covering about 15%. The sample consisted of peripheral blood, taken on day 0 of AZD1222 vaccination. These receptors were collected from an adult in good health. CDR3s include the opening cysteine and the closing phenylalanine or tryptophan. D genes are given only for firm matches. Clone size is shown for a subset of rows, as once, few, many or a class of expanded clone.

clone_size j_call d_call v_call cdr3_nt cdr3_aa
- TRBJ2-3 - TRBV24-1 TGTGCCACCAGTGGAAGGCTAGATACGCAGTATTTT CATSGRLDTQYF
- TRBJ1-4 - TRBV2 TGTGCCAGCAGTGGAGGAGTTGCAACTAATGAAAAACTGTTTTTT CASSGGVATNEKLFF
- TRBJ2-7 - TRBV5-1 TGCGCCAGCAGCTTGGGGACACAATCAGACGAGCAGTACTTC CASSLGTQSDEQYF
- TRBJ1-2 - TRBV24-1 TGTGCCACCAGTGATTCTACAGGGCGCTATGGCTACACCTTC CATSDSTGRYGYTF
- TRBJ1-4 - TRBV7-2 TGTGCCAGCAGCTTAATGGGGGGGGAGGAAAAACTGTTTTTT CASSLMGGEEKLFF
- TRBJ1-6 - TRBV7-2 TGTGCCAGCAGCTCGGACTTCACTTCACCCCTCCACTTT CASSSDFTSPLHF
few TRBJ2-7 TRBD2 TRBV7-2 TGTGCCAGCAGCTCCTCCCGGACTAGCGGGGCGAGCTCCTACGAGCAGTACTTC CASSSSRTSGASSYEQYF
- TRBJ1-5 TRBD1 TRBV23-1 TGCGCCAGCTCCCTTGGTGGGACAGGGGCGCCCCATAGCAATCAGCCCCAGCATTTT CASSLGGTGAPHSNQPQHF
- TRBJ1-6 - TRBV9 TGTGCCAGCACCATGGGGGTCGATAATTCACCCCTCCACTTT CASTMGVDNSPLHF
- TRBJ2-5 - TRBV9 TGTGCCAGCAGCCCCAGGACTCTAGCTGTGGAGACCCAGTACTTC CASSPRTLAVETQYF
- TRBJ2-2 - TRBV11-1 TGTGCCAGCAGCTTAGATAGGGGGAACACCGGGGAGCTGTTTTTT CASSLDRGNTGELFF
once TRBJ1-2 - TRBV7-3 TGTGCCAGCAGCATCGGGCCGACGTATGGCTACACCTTC CASSIGPTYGYTF
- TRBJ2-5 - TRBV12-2 TGTGCAAGTCGCTTAGTCCGAGGGAAACTAGCGGGGGCCGCCCGTCAAGAGACCCAGTACTTC CASRLVRGKLAGAARQETQYF
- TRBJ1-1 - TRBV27 TGTGCCAGCAGTTTCCAACAGGGCACTGAAGCTTTCTTT CASSFQQGTEAFF
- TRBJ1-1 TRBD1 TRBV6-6 TGTGCCAGCATGCCCCTACAGGGGGAAGCTTTCTTT CASMPLQGEAFF
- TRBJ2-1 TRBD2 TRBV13 TGTGCCAGCAGCCTGACAGCGGGGGAGCAGTTCTTC CASSLTAGEQFF
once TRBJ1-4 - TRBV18 TGTGCCAGCTCACCACCAACCACCACTAATGAAAAACTGTTTTTT CASSPPTTTNEKLFF
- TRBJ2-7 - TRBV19 TGTGCCAGTAGTATCCCTTCGGCAGGGGCCCTCTACGAGCAGTACTTC CASSIPSAGALYEQYF
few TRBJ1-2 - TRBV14 TGTGCCAGCAGCCAAAACAGCAATAACTATGGCTACACCTTC CASSQNSNNYGYTF
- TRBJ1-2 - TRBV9 TGTGCCAGCACTTCGGGGTCCGACTATGGCTACACCTTC CASTSGSDYGYTF
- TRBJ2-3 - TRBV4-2 TGTGCCAGCAGCCAAGGTTCCGGGGTTAGCACAGATACGCAGTATTTT CASSQGSGVSTDTQYF
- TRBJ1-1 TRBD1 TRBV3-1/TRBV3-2 TGTGCCAGCAGCCAGGGACAGGGTGACACTGAAGCTTTCTTT CASSQGQGDTEAFF
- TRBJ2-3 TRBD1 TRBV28 TGTGCCAGCAGTTCGGGGGACAGGGCTAGCACAGATACGCAGTATTTT CASSSGDRASTDTQYF
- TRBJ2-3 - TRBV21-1 TGTGGAGATTACCGGATGGTCTCAGATACGCAGTATTTT CGDYRMVSDTQYF
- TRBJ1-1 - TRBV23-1 TGCGCCAGCGGATACCGGGACGACGAAGCTTTCTTT CASGYRDDEAFF
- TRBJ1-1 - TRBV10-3 TGTGCCATCAGTGCAAGCAACACTGAAGCTTTCTTT CAISASNTEAFF
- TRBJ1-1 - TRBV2 TGTGCCAGCAATCGGCAGAACACTGAAGCTTTCTTT CASNRQNTEAFF
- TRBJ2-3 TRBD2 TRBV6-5 TGTGCCAGCCGTAGCGGGGGGAACCCAGATACGCAGTATTTT CASRSGGNPDTQYF
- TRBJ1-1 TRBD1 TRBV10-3 TGTGCCATCAGTGATAGGGACAGGGGAACGGGCACTGAAGCTTTCTTT CAISDRDRGTGTEAFF
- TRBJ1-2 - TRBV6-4 TGTGCCAGCAGTGAGGGCGGTAACTATGGCTACACCTTC CASSEGGNYGYTF
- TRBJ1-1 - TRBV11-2 TGTGCCAGCAGCTTGTTAGCATTCACTGAAGCTTTCTTT CASSLLAFTEAFF
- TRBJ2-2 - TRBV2 TGTGCCAGCAGTTTGAAGTGGCTAGCCCAGGGCACCGGGGAGCTGTTTTTT CASSLKWLAQGTGELFF
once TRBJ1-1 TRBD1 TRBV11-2 TGTGCCAGCAGCTTAGTGGGGACAGGATTGAACACTGAAGCTTTCTTT CASSLVGTGLNTEAFF
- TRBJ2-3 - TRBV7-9 TGTGCCAGCCAGGATTTAACAGATACGCAGTATTTT CASQDLTDTQYF
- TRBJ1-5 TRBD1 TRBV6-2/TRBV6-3 TGTGCCAGCAGTTACACCGGGACAGGCAATCAGCCCCAGCATTTT CASSYTGTGNQPQHF
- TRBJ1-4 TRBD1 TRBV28 TGTGCCAGCAGTCTTACAGGGGGAGGCCTAGATGAAAAACTGTTTTTT CASSLTGGGLDEKLFF
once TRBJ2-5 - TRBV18 TGTGCCAGCTCACCACCGGCGACCAAAGAGACCCAGTACTTC CASSPPATKETQYF
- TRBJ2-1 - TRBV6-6 TGTGCCAGCAGTTCCCCCGTGTGGCACAATGAGCAGTTCTTC CASSSPVWHNEQFF